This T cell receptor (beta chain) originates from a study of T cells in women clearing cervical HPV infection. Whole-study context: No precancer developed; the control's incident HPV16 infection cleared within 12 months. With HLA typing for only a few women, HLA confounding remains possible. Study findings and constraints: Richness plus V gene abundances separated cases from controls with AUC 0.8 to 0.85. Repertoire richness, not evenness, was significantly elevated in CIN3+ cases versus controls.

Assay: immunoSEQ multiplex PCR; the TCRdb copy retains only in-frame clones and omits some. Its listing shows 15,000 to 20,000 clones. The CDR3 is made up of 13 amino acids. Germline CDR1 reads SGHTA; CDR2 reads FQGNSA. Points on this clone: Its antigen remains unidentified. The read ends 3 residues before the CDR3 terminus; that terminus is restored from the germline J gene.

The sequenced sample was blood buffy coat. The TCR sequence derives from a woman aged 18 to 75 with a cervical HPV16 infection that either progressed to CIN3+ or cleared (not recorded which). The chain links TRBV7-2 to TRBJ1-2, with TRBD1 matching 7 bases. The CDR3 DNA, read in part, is TGTGCCAGCGGGGGACAGACCTCTGCTAGC. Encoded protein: CASGGQTSAS. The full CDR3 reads CASGGQTSASYTF.